Below, 30 T cell receptor beta chains from the same sample are listed, as sequenced in a study of blood T cell repertoires in COVID-19. Only in-frame clones appear in the TCRdb table, and some are missing; sequencing was by immunoSEQ multiplex PCR. The sample carries about 150,000 clones, 80% to 90% recorded once. Sequencing was performed on peripheral blood. The receptor source for this set is a man older than 75 with acute or convalescent COVID-19.

The rearrangement joins TRBV5-1 to TRBJ1-5, with D unclear. CDR1 is SGHRS, CDR2 YFSETQ, per germline. This CDR3 region has 13 residues. V lost 1 base and J lost 2, with 4 bases in between. The CDR3 DNA sequence: TGCGCCAGCAGCTTGCAGGGCAATCAGCCCCAGCATTTT. Its protein is CASSLQGNQPQHF.

The chain combines TRBV5-1 with TRBJ2-5; D perhaps matches TRBD1 (5 bases). From germline, CDR1 is SGHRS and CDR2 YFSETQ. The V end was cut by 5 bases, the J end by 2 bases, with 7 bases between. The CDR3 extends over 12 amino acids. The CDR3 loop is CASRTDQETQYF. CDR3 coding DNA: TGCGCCAGCAGGACAGATCAAGAGACCCAGTACTTC.

V gene TRBV28 combines with J gene TRBJ2-7, with D perhaps TRBD2 (5 bases). Germline V gene sequence: CDR1 MDHEN, CDR2 SYDVKM. CDR3 length: 13 amino acids. Trimming pared 2 bases from V and 4 bases from J, leaving 9 bases between. The CDR3: CASSLNPGYEQYF. The CDR3 nucleotides read TGTGCCAGCAGTTTAAACCCGGGGTACGAGCAGTACTTC.

The chain links TRBV3-1 (or the pseudogene TRBV3-2) to TRBJ2-2; 8 bases match TRBD1. Germline assignment: CDR1 LGHDT and CDR2 YNNKEL (reference sequence). CDR3 length: 17 residues. The V gene end was trimmed by 0 bases and the J gene end by 6 bases; junction bases not matched to a gene: 9. The CDR3 here is CASSQDVRTGYAGELFF. Written as DNA, the CDR3 is TGTGCCAGCAGCCAAGATGTTAGGACAGGGTACGCCGGGGAGCTGTTTTTT.

This clone is classed as medium-sized. The chain carries TRBV5-1 and TRBJ2-4, with 11 bases matching TRBD1. CDR1 and CDR2 (germline): SGHRS, YFSETQ. The CDR3 contains 17 residues. The J segment lost 0 bases and the V segment lost 3 bases, leaving 5 bases of the junction unmatched. The CDR3 is CASSSDRGRVAKNIQYF. CDR3 sequence (DNA): TGCGCCAGCAGCTCGGACAGGGGGCGGGTAGCCAAAAACATTCAGTACTTC.

The chain uses TRBV20-1 and TRBJ1-5, with TRBD1 as a possible D gene (5 bases). Trimming left V 6 bases short and J 2 bases short, with 14 bases between. The CDR3 length is 14 residues. CDR1 DFQATT and CDR2 SNEGSKA come from the germline V gene (reference sequence). The CDR3 loop reads CSASSGFGNQPQHF. CDR3 DNA sequence: TGCAGTGCGAGTTCAGGGTTTGGCAATCAGCCCCAGCATTTT.

The genes are TRBV27 and TRBJ2-7, with 8 bases aligning to TRBD1. This CDR3 spans 15 amino acids. V lost 3 bases and J lost 2; bases outside the gene matches: 6. In germline, CDR1 is MNHEY, CDR2 SMNVEV (reference sequence). The CDR3 sequence is CASSFSGTGAYEQYF. For the CDR3, the DNA is TGTGCCAGCAGTTTTTCCGGGACAGGTGCCTACGAGCAGTACTTC.

The count of this clone is one. The CDR3 region has the DNA TGTGCCACCAGCAGAGGGAGGGCTAGCGGGGGGCTTTACAATGAGCAGTTCTTC. This sequence encodes CATSRGRASGGLYNEQFF. This chain uses TRBV15 with TRBJ2-1; 11 bases map to TRBD2. Germline V lookup: CDR1 LNHNV, CDR2 YYDKDF (reference sequence). V lost 1 base, J lost 4 bases, and 9 bases stayed unmatched. This CDR3 spans 18 amino acids.

This chain connects TRBV14 to TRBJ2-5; 10 positions agree with TRBD2. Per germline, CDR1 SGHDN and CDR2 FVKESK. The CDR3 loop spans 16 amino acids. V was pared by 2 bases and J by 7 bases, with 10 bases of the junction left unmatched. CDR3 region: CASSQHRLAGPGTQYF. The CDR3 DNA is TGTGCCAGCAGCCAACACAGACTAGCGGGCCCGGGGACCCAGTACTTC. The full variable domain, in which reference TRBV14 and TRBJ2-5 provide the parts outside the CDR3, is EAGVTQFPSHSVIEKGQTVTLRCDPISGHDNLYWYRRVMGKEIKFLLHFVKESKQDESGMPNNRFLAERTGGTYSTLKVQPAELEDSGVYFCASSQHRLAGPGTQYFGPGTRLLVL.

The chain uses TRBV28 and TRBJ1-2, with TRBD1 matching 9 bases. CDR3 size: 15 residues. After removal of 2 bases from V and 8 bases from J, the junction contained 9 bases not matched to a gene. Per germline, CDR1 MDHEN and CDR2 SYDVKM. The CDR3 region is CASSLEATGGDGYTF. CDR3 DNA: TGTGCCAGCAGTTTAGAGGCGACAGGGGGGGACGGCTACACCTTC.

The chain combines TRBV7-2 with TRBJ1-6; tentative D call: TRBD1 (5 bases). CDR1 SGHTA and CDR2 FQGNSA come from the germline V gene. The ends were cut back, 2 bases at V and 11 bases at J, with 10 bases in the middle. The CDR3 is 13 amino acids. DNA for the CDR3: TGTGCCAGCAGCTTACAAAGGGGAACACCCCTCCACTTT. As protein: CASSLQRGTPLHF.

The V and J genes are TRBV9 and TRBJ1-5, with 8 bases aligning to TRBD1. The CDR3 has 15 residues. CDR1 and CDR2 (germline): SGDLS, YYNGEE. The V gene end was trimmed by 4 bases and the J gene end by 4 bases; junction bases not matched to a gene: 7. CDR3 nucleotide sequence: TGTGCCAGCAGCCGGGGACAGGCCCTAAATCAGCCCCAGCATTTT. This codes for CASSRGQALNQPQHF.

The genes are TRBV19 and TRBJ2-7; 8 bases are shared with TRBD1. The CDR3 consists of 15 residues. The junction had 8 bases not matched to a gene; V was cut back by 4 bases and J by 3 bases. Germline V gene lookup returns CDR1 LNHDA and CDR2 SQIVND (reference sequence). The CDR3, as DNA: TGTGCCAGTAGTAGGGGACAGGTACCCCTCTACGAGCAGTACTTC. Protein: CASSRGQVPLYEQYF.

V gene TRBV19 combines with J gene TRBJ1-1; 9 bases line up with TRBD1. The CDR3 spans 16 residues. With 4 bases clipped from V and 0 bases from J, the junction kept 6 bases outside the gene matches. CDR1 and CDR2 (germline): LNHDA, SQIVND (reference sequence). The CDR3 bases are TGTGCCAGTAGTACGTCCGGGACAGGGTTGAACACTGAAGCTTTCTTT. Residues: CASSTSGTGLNTEAFF. Combining the CDR3 with reference TRBV19 and TRBJ1-1 gives the whole variable domain DGGITQSPKYLFRKEGQNVTLSCEQNLNHDAMYWYRQDPGQGLRLIYYSQIVNDFQKGDIAEGYSVSREKKESFPLTVTSAQKNPTAFYLCASSTSGTGLNTEAFFGQGTRLTVV.

The rearrangement uses TRBV28 and TRBJ1-5; 8 nucleotides match TRBD1. Germline V gives CDR1 MDHEN, CDR2 SYDVKM. J was trimmed by 8 bases and V by 5 bases; bases with no gene match: 14. The CDR3 is made up of 16 amino acids. CDR3 in amino acids: CASSTQGQAIREPQHF. The CDR3 nucleotides read TGTGCCAGCAGTACCCAGGGACAGGCAATACGGGAGCCCCAGCATTTT.

The chain combines TRBV11-2 with TRBJ1-1; D not resolved. Trimming shortened V by 2 bases and J by 8 bases, and 9 bases separated the two germline ends. The CDR3 spans 12 residues. The V gene's germline CDR1 is SGHAT and CDR2 FQNNGV. Written as DNA, the CDR3 is TGTGCCAGCAGCTTATATGGAGACGAAGCTTTCTTT. Protein sequence: CASSLYGDEAFF.

The chain recombines TRBV19 with TRBJ1-1; weak D call: TRBD1 (5 bases). CDR1 LNHDA and CDR2 SQIVND come from the germline V gene (reference sequence). The CDR3 covers 13 residues. V dropped 6 bases and J dropped 2 bases, with 10 bases sitting between them. CDR3 DNA sequence: TGTGCCAGTAGCCGACAGAGTAACACTGAAGCTTTCTTT. Residues: CASSRQSNTEAFF.

The V and J genes are TRBV29-1 and TRBJ2-3, with 8 bases that match TRBD2. CDR3 length: 12 amino acids. From germline, CDR1 is SQVTM and CDR2 ANQGSEA. CDR3 nucleotide sequence: TGCAGTGCGGGGGGCAGCACAGATACGCAGTATTTT. Translation gives CSAGGSTDTQYF.

The chain is built from TRBV27 and TRBJ2-1, with 7 positions matching TRBD1. Germline CDR1 reads MNHEY; CDR2 reads SMNVEV (reference sequence). The CDR3 extends over 17 amino acids. V was clipped by 4 bases and J by 6 bases; unmatched bases: 15. The CDR3 DNA is TGTGCCAGCAGTTCTTCCTTCACAGGGGTGGGGAGCAATGAGCAGTTCTTC. The encoded protein is CASSSSFTGVGSNEQFF.

This rearrangement joins TRBV19 to TRBJ1-2; 8 bases map to TRBD1. Germline V gives CDR1 LNHDA, CDR2 SQIVND (reference sequence). The CDR3 contains 15 residues. J gave up 6 bases and V 4 bases, and 10 bases lay outside the gene matches. The CDR3 here is CASSTRQGRLDGYTF. The CDR3, as DNA: TGTGCCAGTAGTACCCGACAGGGGAGATTGGATGGCTACACCTTC.

V gene TRBV7-2 combines with J gene TRBJ2-7, with 14 nucleotides matching TRBD2. The V gene end was trimmed by 3 bases and the J gene end by 2 bases; junction bases not matched to a gene: 9. The V gene's germline CDR1 is SGHTA and CDR2 FQGNSA. The CDR3 length is 18 residues. For the CDR3, the DNA is TGTGCCAGCAGCTTCGGAGGGCGACTAGCGGGGGGGGCCTACGAGCAGTACTTC. This gives the protein CASSFGGRLAGGAYEQYF. Supplemented by reference TRBV7-2 and TRBJ2-7, the full variable domain reads GAGVSQSPSNKVTEKGKDVELRCDPISGHTALYWYRQSLGQGLEFLIYFQGNSAPDKSGLPSDRFSAERTGGSVSTLTIQRTQQEDSAVYLCASSFGGRLAGGAYEQYFGPGTRLTVT.

The chain links TRBV2 to TRBJ2-6; 8 bases are shared with TRBD1. Germline CDR1 and CDR2: SNHLY and FYNNEI. Germline trimming cut 3 bases from V and 2 bases from J; bases unmatched to any gene: 9. CDR3 size: 18 residues. CDR3 sequence: CASSDFAGGKTGANVLTF. In nucleotides, the CDR3 is TGTGCCAGCAGTGACTTCGCAGGGGGCAAGACTGGGGCCAACGTCCTGACTTTC.

This sequence joins TRBV2 and TRBJ2-1; 9 bases map to TRBD1. J gave up 7 bases and V 6 bases, and 7 bases lay outside the gene matches. Germline assignment: CDR1 SNHLY and CDR2 FYNNEI. This CDR3 has 14 residues. The CDR3 coding sequence is TGTGCCAGCAGATCTGAGACAGGGGGTAATGAGCAGTTCTTC. Translated, it gives CASRSETGGNEQFF.

J is TRBJ2-5 and V is TRBV7-2; the match to TRBD2 covers 9 bases. Trimming cost V 4 bases and J 5 bases; bases outside gene matches: 11. The CDR3 loop spans 16 amino acids. Per germline, CDR1 SGHTA and CDR2 FQGNSA. DNA for the CDR3: TGTGCCAGCAGCTCCAGTCGAGCGGGGGGTCGGGAGACCCAGTACTTC. Amino acid sequence: CASSSSRAGGRETQYF.

The gene calls are TRBV20-1 and TRBJ1-5; 11 positions match TRBD1. J lost 5 bases, V lost 3 bases, and 9 bases had no gene match. The CDR3 consists of 16 residues. The germline CDR1 and CDR2 sequences are DFQATT and SNEGSKA (reference sequence). The CDR3 loop reads CSASWTGGAVDQPQHF. The DNA of the CDR3 is TGCAGTGCTAGTTGGACAGGGGGCGCGGTTGATCAGCCCCAGCATTTT.

The rearrangement uses TRBV10-3 and TRBJ2-5, with 7 bases aligning to TRBD2. V was clipped by 4 bases and J by 3 bases; unmatched bases: 2. Germline values: CDR1 ENHRY, CDR2 SYGVKD. This CDR3 contains 13 residues. The DNA for the CDR3 is TGTGCCATCAGTGGCCGGGGGGAAGAGACCCAGTACTTC. Translation: CAISGRGEETQYF.

As regards this clone: Without the conserved terminal phenylalanine or tryptophan, this CDR3 likely stems from a read error. The limits of the CDR3 on the DNA are not certain, so only TCRdb's listed CDR3 is given. The rearrangement links TRBV3-1 (or the pseudogene TRBV3-2) to TRBJ1-1; the D call in the table, TRBD1, was not verified against the DNA. Inclusive of both ends, the CDR3 amounts to 14 amino acids. Looked up from germline, CDR1 is LGHDT and CDR2 is YNNKEL (reference sequence). The CDR3 loop reads CASSQALGTGLFYV.

V and J are TRBV2 and TRBJ1-5; D gene ambiguous. The V end lost 1 base, the J end lost 3 bases, and 10 bases lay between the germline ends. Germline V CDR1 and CDR2: SNHLY, FYNNEI. The CDR3 contains 15 residues. The CDR3 spells CASSEVGQINQPQHF. The CDR3 coding sequence is TGTGCCAGCAGTGAAGTTGGGCAAATCAATCAGCCCCAGCATTTT.

This clone was detected only a few times. The chain combines TRBV7-6 with TRBJ2-1; 9 positions match TRBD2. With 5 bases clipped from V and 4 bases from J, the junction kept 9 bases outside the gene matches. The CDR3 loop spans 16 amino acids. Looked up from germline, CDR1 is SGHVS and CDR2 is FNYEAQ. CDR3 amino acids: CASSPRTSARYNEQFF. The CDR3 DNA reads as TGTGCCAGCAGCCCCAGGACTAGCGCGCGATACAATGAGCAGTTCTTC.

Details on this clone: The same CDR3 can be traced to other DNA sequences in this sample. This chain joins TRBV5-1 and TRBJ2-7; 7 bases fit TRBD2. This CDR3 spans 13 amino acids. V dropped 3 bases and J dropped 3; count of bases not matched to a gene: 3. Germline CDR1 reads SGHRS; CDR2 reads YFSETQ. The CDR3 DNA follows: TGCGCCAGCAGCTCCGGCGGGAGCTACGAGCAGTACTTC. Protein: CASSSGGSYEQYF.